A selection of T cell receptor beta chains follows, all from one sample in a study of shared clonotypes between healthy human individuals. Measured with immunoSEQ multiplex PCR; TCRdb has only the in-frame clones, and not every one. This sample has approximately 2.5 million clones; 93% occur once, and the top ten carry 0.36%. Sequenced sample: naive CD4+ T cells from PBMCs. These TCRs come from a man between 18 and 35 years old in good health. Some clones in this sample may be carry-over from other donors' samples. The CDR3 runs from the conserved cysteine through the conserved F or W. A D gene is named only where the DNA matches it firmly. Clone size, where shown, is once, few, many, or a class for clones that have expanded.

J,size,length,D,V,CDR3,DNA
TRBJ1-5,.,15,.,TRBV9,CASSVGQGSGQPQHF,TGTGCCAGCAGCGTAGGTCAGGGGAGCGGCCAGCCCCAGCATTTT
TRBJ2-1,.,15,TRBD2,TRBV5-1,CASSLGGTSGNEQFF,TGCGCCAGCAGCCTGGGCGGGACTAGCGGGAATGAGCAGTTCTTC
TRBJ2-7,.,13,.,TRBV28,CASKGPGTYEQYF,TGTGCCAGCAAGGGGCCAGGCACCTACGAGCAGTACTTC
TRBJ1-4,.,16,.,TRBV10-3,CAISESLPGAIEKLFF,TGTGCCATCAGTGAGTCGTTACCAGGGGCGATCGAAAAACTGTTTTTT
TRBJ1-4,once,14,TRBD1,TRBV6-1,CASRPPGQGEKLFF,TGTGCCAGCAGGCCTCCGGGACAGGGCGAAAAACTGTTTTTT
TRBJ2-7,.,15,.,TRBV11-2,CASSLDLARNYEQYF,TGTGCCAGCAGCTTAGACCTCGCCAGAAACTACGAGCAGTACTTC
TRBJ2-1,.,16,TRBD2,TRBV7-2,CASSLWAREIPNEQFF,TGTGCCAGCAGCTTGTGGGCGCGGGAGATTCCCAATGAGCAGTTCTTC
TRBJ2-7,once,15,.,TRBV7-2,CASSFPQQGNDEQYF,TGTGCCAGCAGCTTCCCCCAACAGGGTAACGACGAGCAGTACTTC
TRBJ1-3,.,14,.,TRBV9,CASSVASSGNTIYF,TGTGCCAGCAGCGTAGCCAGCTCTGGAAACACCATATATTTT
TRBJ2-5,.,14,.,TRBV29-1,CSVEKSGRGETQYF,TGCAGCGTTGAAAAAAGTGGCAGGGGAGAGACCCAGTACTTC
TRBJ2-7,.,11,.,TRBV6-5,CASTASYEQYF,TGTGCCAGCACGGCCTCCTACGAGCAGTACTTC
TRBJ2-2,.,15,.,TRBV30,CASRPGRLETGELFF,TGTGCCTCGCGCCCCGGCAGATTGGAGACCGGGGAGCTGTTTTTT
TRBJ1-3,.,15,.,TRBV18,CASSPRWDTGNTIYF,TGTGCCAGCTCACCAAGGTGGGACACTGGAAACACCATATATTTT
TRBJ2-7,once,13,.,TRBV7-8,CASSRGGGYEQYF,TGTGCCAGCAGTCGCGGAGGGGGTTACGAGCAGTACTTC
TRBJ2-1,.,15,.,TRBV19,CASSRRDQVIHEQFF,TGTGCCAGTAGCCGACGGGACCAGGTTATTCATGAGCAGTTCTTC